The next 5 T cell receptor beta chains were all read from a single sample in a study of blood T cell repertoires in COVID-19. The protocol was immunoSEQ multiplex PCR, while the TCRdb copy is restricted to in-frame clones and leaves out a portion. The table shows tens of thousands of clones, with 88% occurring only once. Sequencing used peripheral blood. Receptors were obtained from a human donor in a cohort sampled during active COVID-19.

The gene calls are TRBV6-5 and TRBJ2-3, with D possibly being TRBD1 (5 bases). The V and J ends lost 11 bases and 1 base respectively, with 13 bases between them. The germline V gene has CDR1 MNHEY and CDR2 SVGAGI. The length of the CDR3 is 13 residues. CDR3 nucleotide sequence: TGTGCCTCTCGGATAGGGGGCACAGATACGCAGTATTTT. Its translation is CASRIGGTDTQYF.

The chain has TRBV18 and TRBJ1-1, with a tentative D call TRBD1 (5 bases). The germline V gene encodes CDR1 KGHSH and CDR2 LQKENI. The CDR3 runs to 14 residues. Trimming took off 5 bases at V and 0 bases at J, with 10 bases between the two ends. CDR3 coding DNA: TGTGCCAGCTCAGAGGACATCATGAACACTGAAGCTTTCTTT. It encodes CASSEDIMNTEAFF. The full variable domain, rest sourced from reference TRBV18 and TRBJ1-1, is NAGVMQNPRHLVRRRGQEARLRCSPMKGHSHVYWYRQLPEEGLKFMVYLQKENIIDESGMPKERFSAEFPKEGPSILRIQQVVRGDSAAYFCASSEDIMNTEAFFGQGTRLTVV.

The rearrangement joins TRBV14 to TRBJ1-3; D gene uncertain. Per germline, CDR1 SGHDN and CDR2 FVKESK. The ends were cut back, 4 bases at V and 2 bases at J, with 9 bases in the middle. CDR3 length equals 14 residues. CDR3 coding DNA: TGTGCCAGCAGCCCAGCGCTAACTGGAAACACCATATATTTT. This encodes CASSPALTGNTIYF.

This clone has just one count. The chain links TRBV19 to TRBJ2-5, with 10 positions matching TRBD2. The CDR3 runs 14 residues. V trimming: 1 base; J trimming: 4 bases; junction bases outside the gene matches: 0. Germline V gene lookup returns CDR1 LNHDA and CDR2 SQIVND (reference sequence). The CDR3 DNA reads TGTGCCAGTAGTATAGGACTAGCGGGAGAGACCCAGTACTTC. The encoded protein is CASSIGLAGETQYF.

The chain employs TRBV7-9 and TRBJ1-5, with 11 nucleotides matching TRBD1. Germline loops: CDR1 SEHNR, CDR2 FQNEAQ (reference sequence). V was pared by 5 bases and J by 10 bases, with 7 bases of the junction left unmatched. The CDR3 consists of 14 residues. CDR3: CASSLGQGAGPQHF. CDR3 nucleotide sequence: TGTGCCAGCAGCCTAGGACAGGGGGCTGGTCCCCAGCATTTT.